Listed here are 20 T cell receptor beta chains from one sample, sequenced in a study of shared clonotypes between healthy human individuals. The protocol was immunoSEQ multiplex PCR, while the TCRdb copy is restricted to in-frame clones and leaves out a portion. Here the sample spans about 530,000 clones, roughly 85% being singletons. The sequencing sample was made of PBMCs. These receptors originate from a woman aged 35 to 49 in good health. Some clones in this sample may be carry-over from other donors' samples.

The CDR3 sequence: CASRSGTSGGGTQYF. For the CDR3, the DNA is TGTGCCAGCAGATCCGGGACTAGCGGCGGCGGGACCCAGTACTTC. The V call is TRBV6-1, the J call TRBJ2-5, with 11 bases identical to TRBD2. Germline CDR1 and CDR2: MNHNS and SASEGT. The CDR3 extends over 15 amino acids. After removal of 6 bases from V and 7 bases from J, the junction contained 10 bases not matched to a gene.

V is TRBV6-4 and J is TRBJ1-4; 10 bases agree with TRBD1. The germline CDR1 and CDR2 sequences are MRHNA and SNTAGT. The CDR3 consists of 14 residues. Trimming cost V 3 bases and J 10 bases; bases outside gene matches: 5. CDR3 protein: CASSETGGDGKLFF. CDR3 sequence (DNA): TGTGCCAGCAGTGAGACAGGGGGCGATGGAAAACTGTTTTTT.

CDR3 sequence: CASSKEVSTDTQYF. In DNA form, the CDR3 reads TGCGCCAGCAGCAAGGAGGTTAGCACAGATACGCAGTATTTT. This chain uses TRBV5-1 with TRBJ2-3; D possibly corresponds to TRBD2 (5 bases). The CDR3 runs to 14 residues. V lost 4 bases, J lost 0 bases, and 9 bases lay in between. CDR1 and CDR2 (germline): SGHRS, YFSETQ.

Points on this clone: In the same sample, other DNA sequences code for this CDR3. The rearrangement uses TRBV2 and TRBJ2-7, with D unclear. This CDR3 comprises 12 residues. V was shortened by 4 bases and J by 4 bases, with 8 bases between the two germline ends. Germline CDR1 reads SNHLY; CDR2 reads FYNNEI. DNA of the CDR3: TGTGCCAGCAGTGTTCAAGGATACGAGCAGTACTTC. Its translation is CASSVQGYEQYF.

The chain joins TRBV27 to TRBJ1-1; D is uncertain. Germline assignment: CDR1 MNHEY and CDR2 SMNVEV (reference sequence). Trimming took off 2 bases at V and 7 bases at J, with 14 bases between the two ends. The CDR3 has 14 residues. Here the CDR3 reads CASSLRGQPLEAFF. DNA of the CDR3: TGTGCCAGCAGTTTAAGAGGTCAGCCTCTTGAAGCTTTCTTT.

The V and J genes are TRBV9 and TRBJ1-4; maybe TRBD1 (5 bases). Trimming stripped 3 bases from V and 5 bases from J, with 14 bases between. The CDR3 loop spans 15 amino acids. Looked up from germline, CDR1 is SGDLS and CDR2 is YYNGEE. The CDR3 loop is CASSAPGTENEKLFF. CDR3 coding DNA: TGTGCCAGCAGCGCTCCCGGGACGGAAAATGAAAAACTGTTTTTT.

This sequence joins TRBV14 and TRBJ2-1; D possibly corresponds to TRBD1 (6 bases). Germline values: CDR1 SGHDN, CDR2 FVKESK. Trimming pared 1 base from V and 15 bases from J, leaving 19 bases between. CDR3 size: 14 residues. CDR3 region: CASSQGVGTGQTFF. For the CDR3, the DNA is TGTGCCAGCAGCCAAGGGGTGGGAACAGGGCAGACGTTCTTC.

This clone came up a few times. This chain uses TRBV7-9 with TRBJ2-6; D may be TRBD2 (5 bases). The CDR3 length is 16 residues. Germline-derived CDR1 and CDR2 are SEHNR and FQNEAQ (reference sequence). V shed 3 bases and J shed 0 bases, with 9 bases lying between them. The CDR3 sequence: CASSLEAASGANVLTF. The CDR3 coding sequence is TGTGCCAGCAGCTTGGAGGCTGCCTCTGGGGCCAACGTCCTGACTTTC.

A word on this clone: The junction shows a germline mismatch at one end, possibly a read error. V is TRBV5-1 and J is TRBJ1-2, with TRBD1 as a possible D gene (5 bases). This CDR3 has 14 residues. The germline V gene has CDR1 SGHRS and CDR2 YFSETQ. In nucleotides, the CDR3 is TGCGCCAGCACCTTGGATTCAGGGAACTATGGCTACACCTTC. This codes for CASTLDSGNYGYTF.

This clone has a handful of counts. The V gene is TRBV19, the J gene TRBJ2-1; D might be TRBD1 or TRBD2, each matching 6 bases. Between the trimmed V and J ends, which lost 3 bases and 4 bases, there was a span of 10 bases. Germline-derived CDR1 and CDR2 are LNHDA and SQIVND (reference sequence). The length of the CDR3 is 14 residues. CDR3 in DNA: TGTGCCAGTAGTATGAGGGGGGAATACAATGAGCAGTTCTTC. This encodes CASSMRGEYNEQFF. The complete variable domain, with remaining parts taken from reference TRBV19 and TRBJ2-1, reads DGGITQSPKYLFRKEGQNVTLSCEQNLNHDAMYWYRQDPGQGLRLIYYSQIVNDFQKGDIAEGYSVSREKKESFPLTVTSAQKNPTAFYLCASSMRGEYNEQFFGPGTRLTVL.

The V call is TRBV7-6, the J call TRBJ2-5; no firm D call. CDR3 size: 13 residues. In germline, CDR1 is SGHVS, CDR2 FNYEAQ. The V end was cut by 3 bases, the J end by 0 bases, with 5 bases between. The CDR3 sequence: CASSFQDQETQYF. DNA of the CDR3: TGTGCCAGCAGCTTTCAAGACCAAGAGACCCAGTACTTC. The full variable domain, with the rest looked up from reference TRBV7-6 and TRBJ2-5, is GAGVSQSPRYKVTKRGQDVALRCDPISGHVSLYWYRQALGQGPEFLTYFNYEAQQDKSGLPNDRFSAERPEGSISTLTIQRTEQRDSAMYRCASSFQDQETQYFGPGTRLLVL.

In nucleotides, the CDR3 is TGCAGCGTTGACCGGCAGGGGACCTACAATGAGCAGTTCTTC. This encodes CSVDRQGTYNEQFF. This chain connects TRBV29-1 to TRBJ2-1, with D possibly matching TRBD1 (6 bases). Trimming shortened V by 3 bases and J by 2 bases, and 11 bases separated the two germline ends. CDR3 length: 14 residues. Germline-derived CDR1 and CDR2 are SQVTM and ANQGSEA.

The chain joins TRBV7-9 to TRBJ2-5; D ambiguous. CDR1 and CDR2 from the germline V gene are SEHNR and FQNEAQ (reference sequence). The CDR3 length is 15 residues. V lost 5 bases and J lost 4, with 17 bases in between. CDR3 in DNA: TGTGCCAGCAGCCGAAGAGAGGCGCGGATAGAGACCCAGTACTTC. Protein: CASSRREARIETQYF.

As DNA, the CDR3 is TGTTCATCGAATGAGCAGTTCTTC. It translates to CSSNEQFF. The rearrangement joins TRBV27 to TRBJ2-1; no clear D. This CDR3 region has 8 residues. Germline V gene sequence: CDR1 MNHEY, CDR2 SMNVEV (reference sequence).

The chain employs TRBV6-1 and TRBJ2-2, with D perhaps TRBD2 (5 bases). The CDR3 sequence is 16 residues long. Germline CDR1 and CDR2: MNHNS and SASEGT. V lost 2 bases, J lost 1 base, and 11 bases lay in between. This CDR3 is CASSERRSLNTGELFF. CDR3 nucleotide sequence: TGTGCCAGCAGTGAAAGGAGGTCCTTGAACACCGGGGAGCTGTTTTTT.

This rearrangement joins TRBV15 to TRBJ2-2, with TRBD2 as a possible D gene (6 bases). Deletions cut 5 bases from V and 1 base from J, with 17 bases between. Looked up from germline, CDR1 is LNHNV and CDR2 is YYDKDF (reference sequence). The CDR3 spans 17 residues. The CDR3, as DNA: TGTGCCACCAGCTTCCCGGGACTTAAGGGGAACACCGGGGAGCTGTTTTTT. Protein: CATSFPGLKGNTGELFF.

This chain joins TRBV11-3 and TRBJ2-2; TRBD1 agrees at 11 bases. The CDR3 extends over 15 amino acids. Germline V gene data show CDR1 as SGHNT and CDR2 as YENEEA. With 4 bases clipped from V and 6 bases from J, the junction kept 4 bases outside the gene matches. This CDR3 is CASSSRTGGPGELFF. The CDR3 region has the DNA TGTGCCAGCAGCTCCCGGACAGGGGGCCCCGGGGAGCTGTTTTTT.

The CDR3 DNA follows: TGTGCCAGCAGCTTGGGGATCACTAGCGGGGAAGAGACCCAGTACTTC. Translating it yields CASSLGITSGEETQYF. This chain connects TRBV5-4 to TRBJ2-5; 10 bases map to TRBD2. Unmatched junction bases numbered 5, after V lost 0 bases and J lost 3 bases. Germline V gene data show CDR1 as SGHNT and CDR2 as YYREEE (reference sequence). The CDR3 covers 16 residues.

This clone has a single count. The rearrangement links TRBV9 to TRBJ1-3, with D unresolved. Trimming left V 0 bases short and J 0 bases short, with 7 bases between. CDR1 is SGDLS, CDR2 YYNGEE, per germline. CDR3 length: 15 residues. CDR3 in amino acids: CASSVGWNSGNTIYF. CDR3 bases: TGTGCCAGCAGCGTAGGGTGGAACTCTGGAAACACCATATATTTT.

The V gene is TRBV7-9, the J gene TRBJ1-1; tentatively, D is TRBD1 (5 bases). The CDR3 runs 14 residues. V lost 5 bases to trimming and J lost 1 base, with 11 bases between them. In germline, CDR1 is SEHNR, CDR2 FQNEAQ (reference sequence). For the CDR3, the DNA is TGTGCCAGCAGCCGAATAGACAGGAACACTGAAGCTTTCTTT. Protein product: CASSRIDRNTEAFF.